This T cell receptor (beta chain) was obtained from a study of T cell changes during pregnancy in multiple sclerosis. Assay used: immunoSEQ multiplex PCR; TCRdb lists only in-frame clones, some missing. The sample lists about 110,000 clones, around 90% occurring once. The CDR3 covers 15 residues. Germline V gene data show CDR1 as MNHNS and CDR2 as SASEGT. The germline V and J ends were trimmed by 4 bases and 5 bases, with 17 bases remaining between them. The V gene is TRBV6-1, the J gene TRBJ1-1; D remains ambiguous. The material sequenced was peripheral blood, taken after pregnancy. The receptor was derived from a female donor with multiple sclerosis, enrolled in a pregnancy study. CDR3 sequence: CASSVSTRFGTEAFF. The CDR3 nucleotides read TGTGCCAGCAGTGTATCGACGAGGTTTGGGACTGAAGCTTTCTTT.